This T cell receptor (beta chain) was documented in a study of diagnostic markers for celiac disease (dated by TCRdb to between 2020 and 2021). The sequencer listed for this sample is Illumina MiSeq. TCRdb reprocessed the reads and assigns one entry to each CDR3 protein sequence, leaving out DNA. This sample's listing comprises approximately 8,000 distinct CDR3 sequences. Less than 7.5% of the sample is in the top ten clones. CDR1 and CDR2 are read off the germline V gene as LGHNA and YNFKEQ. Measured from the cysteine to the phenylalanine, the CDR3 is 19 residues long. The record lacks a DNA sequence. As concerns this clonotype: Its specific antigen is unknown.

The chain is encoded by TRBV4-2 joined to TRBJ2-6; TCRdb calls TRBD1, which cannot be checked without DNA. The specimen sequenced was either unsorted cells or a sorted T cell fraction (not recorded which). This receptor was identified in a human donor. This table probably holds off-target reads from a library built for another chain. The CDR3 protein: CASSQELHGGHSGANVLTF.